The source of this T cell receptor (beta chain) is a study of chemoradiotherapy in HPV16-positive cancers. Across the study: Candidate HPV-specific T-cell clones and common TCR motifs came from functional assays in a couple of HPV16-positive patients.

Profiling relied on immunoSEQ multiplex PCR, and the TCRdb table lists in-frame clones only, not all of them. Here the sample spans approximately 2,500 clones, approximately 87% being singletons. V was cut by 1 base and J by 6 bases, with 7 bases left in between. Per the germline V gene, CDR1 is SNHLY and CDR2 is FYNNEI. This CDR3 has 13 residues. The TCR was taken from a human donor with HPV-associated anogenital cancer. V gene TRBV2 combines with J gene TRBJ1-5, with D perhaps TRBD1 (5 bases). The sequenced sample was tumor tissue, obtained from a patient who underwent chemoradiotherapy. This chain's CDR3 is CASSEEGIQPQHF. CDR3 DNA: TGTGCCAGCAGTGAAGAGGGGATTCAGCCCCAGCATTTT.